A single sample is the source of the 30 T cell receptor beta chains below, sequenced in a study of T-cell memory formation after mild COVID-19 (TCRdb year 2021). The library was built by means of 5' RACE. Sequencing was carried out with an Illumina NovaSeq 6000. TCRdb handled the public reads itself, with Q25 trimming in fastp and clone calling in MiXCR, and kept productive beta chains. Each CDR3 protein gets just one entry, which takes the most common genes and DNA from the rows behind it. Recorded for this sample are a few hundred thousand distinct CDR3 sequences; approximately 16% of them occurred a single time. Of the sample, 20% to 25% falls within the top ten clones. Sequencing was performed on PBMCs or a T cell subset sorted from them (not recorded which). These receptors came from a man in his late teens or twenties who had mild COVID-19 (a few samples of this study predate the infection). The sample titles of this study are shuffled in the database, so cell type and time point are left out; the donor was told from shared clones.

The table lists this clonotype with many counts. A read error may explain this, as a much larger clone is one base away. V and J are TRBV3-1 and TRBJ2-3; 15 nucleotides agree with TRBD2. In germline, CDR1 is LGHDT, CDR2 YNNKEL (reference sequence). The CDR3 is 19 amino acids. V shed 2 bases and J 3 bases; nucleotides not matched to a gene: 9. DNA of the CDR3: TGTGCCAGCAGCCAACAGGGACTAGCGGGGGGCCTTCGAACAGATACGCAGTATTTT. It encodes CASSQQGLAGGLRTDTQYF.

This clonotype was detected ten times or more. The genes are TRBV10-2 and TRBJ2-7, with D tentatively TRBD1 or TRBD2 (5 bases each). Germline V gene sequence: CDR1 WSHSY, CDR2 SAAADI. The CDR3 loop spans 15 amino acids. V shed 8 bases and J shed 3 bases, with 20 bases lying between them. The CDR3 sequence is CASQEPSGTFYEQYF. For the CDR3, the DNA is TGCGCCAGCCAAGAGCCCTCGGGGACCTTCTACGAGCAGTACTTC.

In its sample, this clonotype was seen a few times. The chain is built from TRBV5-1 and TRBJ1-1; perhaps TRBD1 as D (5 bases). Trimming took off 0 bases at V and 7 bases at J, with 13 bases between the two ends. Looked up from germline, CDR1 is SGHRS and CDR2 is YFSETQ. This CDR3 has 14 amino acids. The CDR3 loop reads CASSLEGDRLEAFF. The CDR3 nucleotides read TGCGCCAGCAGCTTGGAGGGTGACAGACTTGAAGCTTTCTTT.

The chain couples TRBV5-1 to TRBJ2-5; 9 bases fit TRBD1. The germline gives CDR1 SGHRS, CDR2 YFSETQ. CDR3 length equals 17 residues. J was trimmed by 3 bases and V by 3 bases; bases with no gene match: 12. CDR3 DNA: TGCGCCAGCAGCTACTTCACGACAGGGGGTGGTAAAGAGACCCAGTACTTC. Translating gives CASSYFTTGGGKETQYF. Looking up the rest from reference TRBV5-1 and TRBJ2-5 gives the full variable domain: KAGVTQTPRYLIKTRGQQVTLSCSPISGHRSVSWYQQTPGQGLQFLFEYFSETQRNKGNFPGRFSGRQFSNSRSEMNVSTLELGDSALYLCASSYFTTGGGKETQYFGPGTRLLVL.

The chain recombines TRBV4-1 with TRBJ2-7; TRBD2 aligns across 9 bases. The CDR3 sequence is 17 residues long. J was trimmed by 4 bases and V by 1 base; bases with no gene match: 11. Germline V gene lookup returns CDR1 MGHRA and CDR2 YSYEKL. CDR3 DNA: TGCGCCAGCAGCCAAGCAATAAGCGGGGGGCTCGGGTACGAGCAGTACGTC. As protein: CASSQAISGGLGYEQYV.

This clonotype occurred a few times. The V call is TRBV28, the J call TRBJ2-4; D is perhaps TRBD2 (5 bases). CDR1 MDHEN and CDR2 SYDVKM come from the germline V gene. The germline V and J ends were trimmed by 5 bases and 11 bases, with 19 bases remaining between them. There are 14 residues in the CDR3. For the CDR3, the DNA is TGTGCCAGCAGTCCATTATTCGGGATGAGGGTTCAGTACTTC. Translated: CASSPLFGMRVQYF.

The chain joins TRBV7-3 to TRBJ2-2; no clear D. The germline V gene encodes CDR1 SGHTA and CDR2 FQGTGA. The germline V and J ends were trimmed by 4 bases and 0 bases, with 3 bases remaining between them. The CDR3 contains 13 residues. The CDR3 region is CASSSPNTGELFF. DNA of the CDR3: TGTGCCAGCAGCTCTCCGAACACCGGGGAGCTGTTTTTT.

The chain carries TRBV18 and TRBJ1-1; no reliable D call. The V gene lost 2 bases and the J gene lost 7 bases, with 11 bases spanning the gap. CDR3 length: 13 residues. Germline V gene lookup returns CDR1 KGHSH and CDR2 LQKENI. Here the CDR3 DNA reads TGTGCCAGCTCACCAGTGGGGTGGGATGAAGCTTTCTTT. Translating it yields CASSPVGWDEAFF.

For the CDR3, the DNA is TGCGCCAGCAGCCAAGGGGAGCGGGGGGGCCCTGATGAGCAGTTCTTC. It translates to CASSQGERGGPDEQFF. The chain is built from TRBV4-3 and TRBJ2-1; the match to TRBD2 covers 10 bases. Unmatched junction bases numbered 8, after V lost 1 base and J lost 8 bases. The CDR3 spans 16 residues. The germline V gene encodes CDR1 LGHNA and CDR2 YSLEER.

This clonotype was counted many times. The gene calls are TRBV5-1 and TRBJ2-7, with D possibly being TRBD2 (6 bases). Germline CDR1 SGHRS, CDR2 YFSETQ. Trimming removed 0 bases from V and 2 bases from J, with 6 bases in between. The CDR3 runs to 13 residues. CDR3 DNA: TGCGCCAGCAGCTTGGGCGGGACCTACGAGCAGTACTTC. Amino acids: CASSLGGTYEQYF. Variable domain in full (rest from reference TRBV5-1 and TRBJ2-7): KAGVTQTPRYLIKTRGQQVTLSCSPISGHRSVSWYQQTPGQGLQFLFEYFSETQRNKGNFPGRFSGRQFSNSRSEMNVSTLELGDSALYLCASSLGGTYEQYFGPGTRLTVT.

This chain connects TRBV11-2 to TRBJ2-7; a weak D match, TRBD1 (5 bases). Germline assignment: CDR1 SGHAT and CDR2 FQNNGV. The V gene lost 2 bases and the J gene lost 3 bases, with 11 bases spanning the gap. The CDR3 loop spans 14 amino acids. The CDR3 is CASSLFAGYYEQYF. CDR3 coding DNA: TGTGCCAGCAGCTTATTCGCAGGGTACTACGAGCAGTACTTC.

This clonotype was counted only a few times. The rearrangement uses TRBV6-5 and TRBJ2-7, with TRBD2 as a possible D gene (6 bases). The CDR3 sequence is 15 residues long. Germline V lookup: CDR1 MNHEY, CDR2 SVGAGI. Trimming took 1 base from V and 2 from J, leaving 12 bases between them. This CDR3 is CASSYWGDGPYEQYF. CDR3 coding DNA: TGTGCCAGCAGTTACTGGGGGGACGGACCCTACGAGCAGTACTTC.

The chain uses TRBV20-1 and TRBJ2-2; D call uncertain. CDR1 DFQATT and CDR2 SNEGSKA come from the germline V gene (reference sequence). V was trimmed by 2 bases and J by 1 base, leaving 5 bases between them. CDR3 size: 13 residues. In DNA, the CDR3 is TGCAGTGCTAGAATACTGAACACCGGGGAGCTGTTTTTT. This translates into CSARILNTGELFF.

This clonotype was seen at least ten times. The V gene is TRBV4-3, the J gene TRBJ2-5, with D unresolved. Per germline, CDR1 LGHNA and CDR2 YSLEER. V dropped 1 base and J dropped 5 bases, with 8 bases sitting between them. The CDR3 runs to 13 residues. CDR3 nucleotide sequence: TGCGCCAGCAGCCAAGGTACTGGGGAGACCCAGTACTTC. The encoded protein is CASSQGTGETQYF.

This clonotype was detected only a few times. The gene calls are TRBV7-9 and TRBJ2-7; no reliable D call. CDR1 and CDR2 (germline): SEHNR, FQNEAQ (reference sequence). Trimming removed 2 bases from V and 2 bases from J, with 4 bases in between. The CDR3 runs to 12 residues. DNA for the CDR3: TGTGCCAGCAGCTTACTCGCCTACGAGCAGTACTTC. It specifies CASSLLAYEQYF. The full variable domain, its missing parts supplied by reference TRBV7-9 and TRBJ2-7, is DTGVSQNPRHKITKRGQNVTFRCDPISEHNRLYWYRQTLGQGPEFLTYFQNEAQLEKSRLLSDRFSAERPKGSFSTLEIQRTEQGDSAMYLCASSLLAYEQYFGPGTRLTVT.

This clonotype was detected a few times. This chain uses TRBV6-2 or TRBV6-3 with TRBJ1-5; no clear D gene. The CDR3 runs 16 residues. V was trimmed by 2 bases and J by 2 bases, leaving 13 bases between them. Germline assignment: CDR1 MNHEY and CDR2 SVGEGT. The CDR3 DNA sequence: TGTGCCAGCAGTTACCTTCCGGGGAGCGGCAATCAGCCCCAGCATTTT. It encodes CASSYLPGSGNQPQHF.

A few counts support this clonotype. The chain uses TRBV19 and TRBJ2-7; TRBD2 is a possible D gene (6 bases). Trimming took 5 bases from V and 5 from J, leaving 16 bases between them. The germline gives CDR1 LNHDA, CDR2 SQIVND (reference sequence). The CDR3 contains 14 residues. In nucleotides, the CDR3 is TGTGCCAGTAGTTCCTCGGGACTGTCCCACGAGCAGTACTTC. Protein product: CASSSSGLSHEQYF.

The rearrangement uses TRBV4-1 and TRBJ1-4; D is ambiguous. V was shortened by 1 base and J by 8 bases, with 8 bases between the two germline ends. CDR1 and CDR2 (germline): MGHRA, YSYEKL. The CDR3 has 13 residues. The chain's CDR3 is CASSQVGVEKLFF. The CDR3 DNA reads TGCGCCAGCAGCCAAGTCGGGGTCGAAAAACTGTTTTTT.

The rearrangement joins TRBV24-1 to TRBJ2-1; D may be TRBD2 (7 bases). The CDR3 is 13 residues long. Deletions cut 5 bases from V and 9 bases from J, with 13 bases between. Germline CDR1 and CDR2: KGHDR and SFDVKD. CDR3 in amino acids: CATSAYREGEQFF. The CDR3 DNA follows: TGTGCCACCAGTGCATACAGGGAGGGTGAGCAGTTCTTC.

The chain recombines TRBV2 with TRBJ2-7; D ambiguous. Per germline, CDR1 SNHLY and CDR2 FYNNEI. V lost 7 bases and J 4 bases, leaving 5 bases between the germline ends. This CDR3 comprises 10 residues. This CDR3 reads CASNEYEQYF. The CDR3 DNA sequence: TGTGCCAGCAATGAGTACGAGCAGTACTTC.

The V and J genes are TRBV28 and TRBJ2-7; D is ambiguous. The CDR3 consists of 12 residues. V was trimmed by 5 bases and J by 4 bases, leaving 9 bases between them. Germline CDR1 MDHEN, CDR2 SYDVKM. This CDR3 is CASSTQSYEQYV. The CDR3 bases are TGTGCCAGCAGTACCCAGTCTTACGAGCAGTACGTC.

This clonotype was recorded at least ten times. This chain joins TRBV4-3 and TRBJ2-5, with D hard to call. Trimming cost V 4 bases and J 4 bases, with 19 bases left between them. The V gene's germline CDR1 is LGHNA and CDR2 YSLEER. This CDR3 comprises 16 residues. The CDR3 is CASSPSIRAEGETQYF. CDR3 coding DNA: TGCGCCAGCAGCCCATCAATACGAGCTGAAGGAGAGACCCAGTACTTC.

A word on this clonotype: The junction departs from germline at one end; a sequencing error may be responsible. The J gene is TRBJ2-3, the V gene TRBV20-1, with 10 bases fitting TRBD2. The CDR3 is made up of 17 amino acids. The germline CDR1 and CDR2 sequences are DFQATT and SNEGSKA (reference sequence). As DNA, the CDR3 is TGCAGTGCAAGAGTAGCGGGGGGCCTCACTAGCACAGATACGCAGTATTTT. Amino acid sequence: CSARVAGGLTSTDTQYF.

This clonotype has more than one count but fewer than ten. This chain joins TRBV4-2 and TRBJ1-2; no reliable D call. The germline V and J ends were trimmed by 3 bases and 3 bases, with 8 bases remaining between them. The CDR3 length is 13 residues. Germline values: CDR1 LGHNA, CDR2 YNFKEQ. CDR3: CASSHPGDYGYTF. The CDR3 region has the DNA TGTGCCAGCAGCCACCCAGGAGACTATGGCTACACCTTC.

V is TRBV27 and J is TRBJ2-3, with D uncertain. Trimming stripped 5 bases from V and 1 base from J, with 13 bases between. The CDR3 extends over 15 amino acids. Germline-derived CDR1 and CDR2 are MNHEY and SMNVEV (reference sequence). DNA of the CDR3: TGTGCCAGCAGTACCTCGGGCCCCGGCACAGATACGCAGTATTTT. This codes for CASSTSGPGTDTQYF.

This rearrangement joins TRBV12-3 or TRBV12-4 to TRBJ1-2; no reliable D call. Trimming took 6 bases from V and 4 from J, leaving 12 bases between them. The CDR3 is 13 amino acids. The CDR3 coding sequence is TGTGCCAGCAGCCCCCTGGGTTCCTATGGCTACACCTTC. This codes for CASSPLGSYGYTF.

The CDR3 sequence is CATASLLAGSTDTQYF. DNA for the CDR3: TGTGCCACCGCTTCCTTACTAGCGGGGAGCACAGATACGCAGTATTTT. The J gene is TRBJ2-3, the V gene TRBV4-2, with 10 bases identical to TRBD2. The CDR3 extends over 16 amino acids. Trimming cost V 10 bases and J 0 bases; bases outside gene matches: 10. Germline V lookup: CDR1 LGHNA, CDR2 YNFKEQ.

The gene calls are TRBV4-2 and TRBJ2-1; 7 nucleotides line up with TRBD2. The germline V gene encodes CDR1 LGHNA and CDR2 YNFKEQ. Unmatched junction bases numbered 12, after V lost 1 base and J lost 0 bases. CDR3 length: 19 amino acids. The CDR3: CASSQGWKRGLSSYNEQFF. CDR3 bases: TGTGCCAGCAGCCAAGGATGGAAGCGGGGCCTTAGCTCCTACAATGAGCAGTTCTTC.

The chain links TRBV7-9 to TRBJ2-5, with D perhaps TRBD1 or TRBD2 (5 bases each). Germline assignment: CDR1 SEHNR and CDR2 FQNEAQ (reference sequence). The CDR3 runs 15 residues. V was cut by 5 bases and J by 2 bases, with 15 bases left in between. CDR3 in amino acids: CASSPRDLGQETQYF. The DNA of the CDR3 is TGTGCCAGCAGCCCAAGGGACCTGGGGCAAGAGACCCAGTACTTC.

The gene calls are TRBV29-1 and TRBJ2-7; the D is unclear. This CDR3 is built from 15 residues. Trimming left V 4 bases short and J 0 bases short, with 16 bases between. Per the germline V gene, CDR1 is SQVTM and CDR2 is ANQGSEA. The CDR3 region is CSVVFARMVSYEQYF. The CDR3 coding sequence is TGCAGCGTTGTCTTCGCCAGAATGGTCTCCTACGAGCAGTACTTC.